This is a list of T cell receptor beta chains from one sample in a study of human T cells and chemical hapten exposure. From the 5' RACE reads, TCRdb called clonotypes with MiXCR, one entry per CDR3 protein. The table lists under 100,000 distinct CDR3 sequences, 15% of them singletons, with nearly 7% in the top ten. These receptors came from a female donor in good health. CDR3s include the opening cysteine and the closing phenylalanine or tryptophan. A D gene is named only where the DNA matches it firmly. Clone size, where shown, is once, few, many, or a class for clones that have expanded.

TRBV5-6	few	.	TRBJ1-5	13	TGTGCCAGCAGCTTGGCCGGGGATCGCACCCAGCATTTT	CASSLAGDRTQHF
TRBV20-1	.	.	TRBJ2-3	12	TGCAGTGCTCTCCAATCGGCAGATACGCAGTATTTT	CSALQSADTQYF
TRBV6-2/TRBV6-3	few	.	TRBJ1-1	14	TGTGCCAGCAGCCCAAACTACAGGAACACTGAAGCTTTCTTT	CASSPNYRNTEAFF
TRBV4-3	few	.	TRBJ1-2	14	TGCGCCAGCAGCCAATTTGGTGCGGGGTATGGCTACACCTTC	CASSQFGAGYGYTF
TRBV20-1	.	TRBD1	TRBJ2-5	14	TGCAGTGCTAGAGATCGGACAGGCCAAGAGACCCAGTACTTC	CSARDRTGQETQYF
TRBV20-1	many	TRBD2	TRBJ2-3	17	TGCAGTGCTAGAGTATCGGCGGGAGATGGTGACACAGATACGCAGTATTTT	CSARVSAGDGDTDTQYF
TRBV27	.	TRBD1	TRBJ2-3	15	TGTGCCAGCAGTTCGTGGACAGGACCCACAGATACGCAGTATTTT	CASSSWTGPTDTQYF
TRBV29-1	few	.	TRBJ1-1	13	TGCAGCGGGGAGACAGGTGGGAACACTGAAGCTTTCTTT	CSGETGGNTEAFF
TRBV2	.	.	TRBJ2-3	16	TGTGCCAGCAGTGAAGAGGGCAGGGGTGCTGGGGATACGCAGTATTTT	CASSEEGRGAGDTQYF
TRBV2	few	.	TRBJ2-6	13	TGTGCCAGCAAGCCCTCTGGGGCCAACGTCCTGACTTTC	CASKPSGANVLTF
TRBV7-9	.	TRBD1	TRBJ1-1	13	TGTGCCAGCAGTTCAGACAGGGAAGCTAAAGCTTTCTTT	CASSSDREAKAFF
TRBV20-1	.	TRBD2	TRBJ2-7	14	TGCAGTGCTAGAAGCCGACTAGCGGGGGGCCCGATGTACTTC	CSARSRLAGGPMYF
TRBV28	few	TRBD1	TRBJ1-2	14	TGTGCCAGCAGTTTGAAGGGGGCAGGCTATGGCTACACCTTC	CASSLKGAGYGYTF
TRBV5-5	few	.	TRBJ2-7	17	TGTGCCAGCAGCTTGGCGGTCGCGGCAGGGCGCTCCTACGAGCAGTACTTC	CASSLAVAAGRSYEQYF
TRBV29-1	few	TRBD2	TRBJ2-5	15	TGCAGCGTATCAGCTAGCGGGGGGAATCAAGAGACCCAGTACTTC	CSVSASGGNQETQYF
TRBV5-6	many	.	TRBJ2-5	17	TGTGCCAGCAGCTTGGAGGAGCGCCCGACGTACCAAGAGACCCAGTACTTC	CASSLEERPTYQETQYF
TRBV20-1	.	.	TRBJ1-1	13	TGCAGTGCTAAGGCGCAGTTGAACACTGAAGCTTTCTTT	CSAKAQLNTEAFF
TRBV10-2	few	.	TRBJ1-2	13	TGCGCCAGCAGTGAATCCAACGAAGGGGGCTACACCTTC	CASSESNEGGYTF
TRBV4-2	.	TRBD2	TRBJ2-1	16	TGTGCCAGCAGCCAAGATGCGAGCGGGACCTACAATGAGCAGTTCTTC	CASSQDASGTYNEQFF